One sample yielded the 29 T cell receptor beta chains listed below, sequenced in a study of spatial heterogeneity in lung cancer. Time point here: sample taken at primary tumor resection. MiXCR, run by TCRdb on the 5' RACE reads, gives a single entry per CDR3 protein. This table has 1,700 or so distinct CDR3 sequences, approximately 11% appearing once. The sample in question was normal lung tissue next to the tumor, obtained at surgery. These receptors originate from a female donor with early-stage non-small cell lung cancer.

This clonotype qualifies as medium-sized. The V gene is TRBV6-2 or TRBV6-3, the J gene TRBJ2-7; maybe TRBD2 (6 bases). Between the trimmed V and J ends, which lost 4 bases and 2 bases, there was a span of 12 bases. The germline CDR1 and CDR2 sequences are MNHEY and SVGEGT. This CDR3 spans 14 amino acids. As DNA, the CDR3 is TGTGCCAGCAGTTCCCAGCGGACTACCTACGAGCAGTACTTC. This gives the protein CASSSQRTTYEQYF.

By sample fraction, this clonotype is medium-sized. The chain employs TRBV12-3 or TRBV12-4 and TRBJ1-1, with TRBD1 matching 7 bases. This CDR3 contains 13 residues. Losses at the gene ends were 6 bases for V and 3 bases for J; bases not matched to a gene: 4. The CDR3 sequence: CASSNQGDTEAFF. CDR3 nucleotide sequence: TGTGCCAGCAGCAATCAGGGGGACACTGAAGCTTTCTTT.

Sample share makes this clonotype medium-sized. The chain couples TRBV7-3 to TRBJ2-7; D not resolved. The V gene's germline CDR1 is SGHTA and CDR2 FQGTGA. The CDR3 spans 13 residues. Deletions cut 5 bases from V and 2 bases from J, with 10 bases between. The CDR3 protein is CASSLSPAYEQYF. CDR3 DNA: TGTGCCAGCAGCCTATCCCCGGCCTACGAGCAGTACTTC.

In its sample, this clonotype ranks as medium-sized. Sequence at one end of the junction differs from germline and may be a read error. This sequence joins TRBV27 and TRBJ2-7, with D perhaps assigned TRBD1 or TRBD2 (5 bases each). The CDR3 is 13 residues long. Germline values: CDR1 MNHEY, CDR2 SMNVEV (reference sequence). In DNA form, the CDR3 reads TGTGCCAGCAGTTTACAGGGACGTACTCCCCTCAACTTC. Amino acid sequence: CASSLQGRTPLNF.

Ten or more counts support this clonotype. The chain uses TRBV12-3 or TRBV12-4 and TRBJ2-3; 7 bases agree with TRBD1. The CDR3 contains 12 residues. The trim removed 9 bases at V and 3 bases at J, leaving 3 bases unmatched. The CDR3 DNA reads as TGTGCCAGTCGGGACAGTACAGATACGCAGTATTTT. This sequence encodes CASRDSTDTQYF.

This clonotype is medium-sized within its sample. The chain employs TRBV9 and TRBJ1-2; D not resolved. Germline assignment: CDR1 SGDLS and CDR2 YYNGEE. This CDR3 region has 11 residues. Trimming took 5 bases from V and 8 from J, leaving 10 bases between them. Here the CDR3 DNA reads TGTGCCAGCAGTTCTCAAGAGGGCTACACCTTC. Protein sequence: CASSSQEGYTF.

In this sample, this clonotype is large. The chain is built from TRBV4-2 and TRBJ2-1, with 8 bases lining up with TRBD2. Germline V CDR1 and CDR2: LGHNA, YNFKEQ. V lost 1 base, J lost 1 base, and 0 bases stayed unmatched. The CDR3 is 15 residues long. CDR3 loop: CASSQVAGSYNEQFF. The CDR3 DNA reads TGTGCCAGCAGCCAAGTAGCGGGATCCTACAATGAGCAGTTCTTC.

This clonotype is medium-sized. The CDR3 DNA sequence: TGTGCCAGCAGCTCCCGAGGGACTAGCGGGAGGGCCGAGAGTAAGGAACAGTTCTTC. Amino acids: CASSSRGTSGRAESKEQFF. The rearrangement links TRBV7-9 to TRBJ2-1, with 16 nucleotides matching TRBD2. Unmatched junction bases numbered 19, after V lost 4 bases and J lost 13 bases. This CDR3 has 19 amino acids. Germline CDR1 and CDR2: SEHNR and FQNEAQ (reference sequence).

This clonotype qualifies as medium-sized. J is TRBJ2-5 and V is TRBV2; D is perhaps TRBD1 or TRBD2 (5 bases each). The CDR3 length is 15 residues. CDR1 is SNHLY and CDR2 is FYNNEI in the germline V gene. The ends were cut back, 4 bases at V and 4 bases at J, with 16 bases in the middle. CDR3 DNA: TGTGCCAGCAGTGCCCAGCGGACATGGCGAGAGACCCAGTACTTC. This sequence encodes CASSAQRTWRETQYF.

By sample share, this clonotype is medium-sized. The chain carries TRBV29-1 and TRBJ2-1; D unresolved. Germline loops: CDR1 SQVTM, CDR2 ANQGSEA. V was clipped by 2 bases and J by 8 bases, with 13 bases between them. CDR3 length: 13 amino acids. The CDR3: CSVETPYDHEQFF. The CDR3 nucleotides read TGCAGCGTTGAAACCCCTTATGACCATGAGCAGTTCTTC.

This clonotype is large (0.1 to 1%) by share. The gene calls are TRBV29-1 and TRBJ2-1; the match to TRBD1 covers 9 bases. CDR1 SQVTM and CDR2 ANQGSEA come from the germline V gene. The CDR3 consists of 13 residues. The junction had 7 bases not matched to a gene; V was cut back by 7 bases and J by 6 bases. The CDR3: CSAYRGLSNEQFF. DNA for the CDR3: TGCAGCGCCTACAGGGGGCTTAGCAATGAGCAGTTCTTC.

This clonotype is medium-sized by share. This rearrangement joins TRBV5-4 to TRBJ2-3, with a weak D call TRBD1 (6 bases). V gave up 4 bases and J gave up 1 base, with 13 bases separating them. This CDR3 comprises 15 residues. Germline V gives CDR1 SGHNT, CDR2 YYREEE (reference sequence). The CDR3 sequence is CASSIQGRGTDTQYF. In nucleotides, the CDR3 is TGTGCCAGCAGCATACAGGGCCGGGGCACAGATACGCAGTATTTT.

This clonotype counts as medium-sized (0.01 to 0.1%). This chain connects TRBV28 to TRBJ2-3, with 11 bases lining up with TRBD2. This CDR3 is 14 amino acids long. With V trimmed by 10 bases and J by 3 bases, 6 bases remained unmatched. Germline V gene data show CDR1 as MDHEN and CDR2 as SYDVKM. The CDR3 region has the DNA TGTGCCATGTCGGGGACTAGCGGAACAGATACGCAGTATTTT. This encodes CAMSGTSGTDTQYF.

This clonotype is classed as medium-sized. This sequence joins TRBV5-1 and TRBJ2-5, with 8 bases fitting TRBD1. The CDR3 consists of 14 residues. CDR1 and CDR2 (germline): SGHRS, YFSETQ. V lost 4 bases to trimming and J lost 2 bases; unmatched junction nucleotides: 4. The CDR3 sequence is CASSRDRTQETQYF. In DNA form, the CDR3 reads TGCGCCAGCAGCCGGGACAGGACACAAGAGACCCAGTACTTC.

By share, this clonotype ranks as medium-sized. V is TRBV20-1 and J is TRBJ2-1; D might be TRBD1 or TRBD2, each matching 5 bases. The V gene lost 5 bases and the J gene lost 5 bases, with 13 bases spanning the gap. The CDR3 spans 13 residues. The germline V gene has CDR1 DFQATT and CDR2 SNEGSKA (reference sequence). As DNA, the CDR3 is TGCAGTGCTGACCCGGGACCCGACAATGAGCAGTTCTTC. Translation: CSADPGPDNEQFF.

Concerning this clonotype itself: The junction does not match germline at one end; this may be a read error. This sequence joins TRBV7-9 and TRBJ2-5; 12 bases are shared with TRBD2. CDR1 is SEHNR, CDR2 FQNEAQ, per germline (reference sequence). The CDR3 runs to 15 residues. The CDR3 region has the DNA TGTGCCAGCAGCTTAGCGACTAGCGGGAGAGAGACCCAGTATTTC. The encoded protein is CASSLATSGRETQYF. The whole variable domain, remainder taken from reference TRBV7-9 and TRBJ2-5, is DTGVSQNPRHKITKRGQNVTFRCDPISEHNRLYWYRQTLGQGPEFLTYFQNEAQLEKSRLLSDRFSAERPKGSFSTLEIQRTEQGDSAMYLCASSLATSGRETQYFGPGTRLLVL.

The chain links TRBV5-4 to TRBJ1-1, with D possibly TRBD1 on 6 matching bases. Trimming took 4 bases from V and 8 from J, leaving 12 bases between them. Looked up from germline, CDR1 is SGHNT and CDR2 is YYREEE (reference sequence). The CDR3 extends over 12 amino acids. This chain's CDR3 is CASSPDRKEAFF. In nucleotides, the CDR3 is TGTGCCAGCAGCCCCGACAGGAAGGAAGCTTTCTTT. Based on the CDR3 plus reference TRBV5-4 and TRBJ1-1, the full variable domain is ETGVTQSPTHLIKTRGQQVTLRCSSQSGHNTVSWYQQALGQGPQFIFQYYREEENGRGNFPPRFSGLQFPNYSSELNVNALELDDSALYLCASSPDRKEAFFGQGTRLTVV.

Written as DNA, the CDR3 is TGCGCCAGCAGCTTCGGACTCATAACAGATACGCAGTATTTT. Protein sequence: CASSFGLITDTQYF. The chain recombines TRBV5-1 with TRBJ2-3; perhaps TRBD2 as D (5 bases). The V end lost 2 bases, the J end lost 3 bases, and 10 bases lay between the germline ends. Germline CDR1 and CDR2: SGHRS and YFSETQ. The CDR3 contains 14 residues.

This clonotype was observed a handful of times. This chain connects TRBV11-2 to TRBJ1-5; 9 bases are shared with TRBD1. This CDR3 region has 15 residues. Germline CDR1 SGHAT, CDR2 FQNNGV. The J segment lost 0 bases and the V segment lost 5 bases, leaving 2 bases of the junction unmatched. The CDR3 nucleotides read TGTGCCAGCAGCCCACAGGGGGCTAGCAATCAGCCCCAGCATTTT. This codes for CASSPQGASNQPQHF.

The table lists this clonotype with many counts. The rearrangement joins TRBV2 to TRBJ2-1; D is unclear. The CDR3 sequence is 11 residues long. Trimming pared 7 bases from V and 4 bases from J, leaving 5 bases between. Germline values: CDR1 SNHLY, CDR2 FYNNEI. The DNA for the CDR3 is TGTGCCAGCATGGGGTACAATGAGCAGTTCTTC. Translating it yields CASMGYNEQFF.

By share of the sample, this clonotype is large. This chain connects TRBV15 to TRBJ1-1; no firm D call. CDR3 length: 13 residues. V gave up 3 bases and J gave up 4 bases, with 9 bases separating them. The V gene's germline CDR1 is LNHNV and CDR2 YYDKDF (reference sequence). The CDR3, as DNA: TGTGCCACCAGCAGCCAGAGGGCCACTGAAGCTTTCTTT. It encodes CATSSQRATEAFF. The variable domain in full, with the rest retrieved from reference TRBV15 and TRBJ1-1, is DAMVIQNPRYQVTQFGKPVTLSCSQTLNHNVMYWYQQKSSQAPKLLFHYYDKDFNNEADTPDNFQSRRPNTSFCFLDIRSPGLGDTAMYLCATSSQRATEAFFGQGTRLTVV.

This clonotype was seen at least ten times. The rearrangement uses TRBV7-8 and TRBJ2-3; 7 positions agree with TRBD2. V dropped 6 bases and J dropped 3; count of bases not matched to a gene: 12. CDR3 length: 16 residues. From germline, CDR1 is SGHVS and CDR2 FQNEAQ. The CDR3 is CASSLASGSGTDTQYF. Written as DNA, the CDR3 is TGTGCCAGCAGTTTGGCTAGCGGCAGTGGAACAGATACGCAGTATTTT.

This clonotype is deemed medium-sized. This chain connects TRBV7-6 to TRBJ1-1; possibly TRBD1 for D (6 bases). The CDR3 consists of 14 residues. Germline loops: CDR1 SGHVS, CDR2 FNYEAQ. V was cut by 5 bases and J by 2 bases, with 12 bases left in between. Written as DNA, the CDR3 is TGTGCCAGCAGCCCCTCGACAGGTAACACTGAAGCTTTCTTT. This sequence encodes CASSPSTGNTEAFF. Based on the CDR3 plus reference TRBV7-6 and TRBJ1-1, the full variable domain is GAGVSQSPRYKVTKRGQDVALRCDPISGHVSLYWYRQALGQGPEFLTYFNYEAQQDKSGLPNDRFSAERPEGSISTLTIQRTEQRDSAMYRCASSPSTGNTEAFFGQGTRLTVV.

The chain is built from TRBV7-9 and TRBJ1-6; D perhaps matches TRBD1 (5 bases). This CDR3 is built from 13 residues. The V end lost 7 bases, the J end lost 8 bases, and 12 bases lay between the germline ends. CDR1 is SEHNR and CDR2 is FQNEAQ in the germline V gene (reference sequence). CDR3 amino acids: CASNKMGDSPLHF. CDR3 DNA sequence: TGTGCCAGCAACAAAATGGGGGATTCACCCCTCCACTTT.

This clonotype is termed medium-sized. This rearrangement joins TRBV9 to TRBJ2-7, with 8 bases identical to TRBD1. This CDR3 has 16 amino acids. J lost 2 bases, V lost 3 bases, and 10 bases had no gene match. CDR1 and CDR2 from the germline V gene are SGDLS and YYNGEE. The CDR3 bases are TGTGCCAGCAGCGCTCAGGGACAGGCCCTCACCTACGAGCAGTACTTC. Translating it yields CASSAQGQALTYEQYF.

By frequency in the sample, this clonotype is medium-sized. This chain connects TRBV2 to TRBJ2-7; D perhaps matches TRBD1 (5 bases). Germline loops: CDR1 SNHLY, CDR2 FYNNEI. Trimming cost V 7 bases and J 2 bases, with 12 bases left between them. CDR3 length equals 13 residues. CDR3 nucleotide sequence: TGTGCCAGCACCTCCGACAGACCCTACGAGCAGTACTTC. The encoded protein is CASTSDRPYEQYF.

This clonotype is deemed medium-sized. V is TRBV20-1 and J is TRBJ1-5, with 12 bases identical to TRBD1. V lost 4 bases to trimming and J lost 1 base; unmatched junction nucleotides: 5. The germline CDR1 and CDR2 sequences are DFQATT and SNEGSKA (reference sequence). The CDR3 has 16 residues. The CDR3 here is CSAKGTGGRSNQPQHF. Written as DNA, the CDR3 is TGCAGTGCTAAAGGGACAGGGGGCCGGAGCAATCAGCCCCAGCATTTT.

This clonotype counts as large. Compared with germline, one end of the junction differs, possibly owing to a read error. The chain links TRBV18 to TRBJ2-1, with D unclear. The length of the CDR3 is 12 residues. In germline, CDR1 is KGHSH, CDR2 LQKENI. The CDR3: CASSPLDGEQFF. CDR3 DNA sequence: TGTGCCAGCTCGCCACTTGACGGTGAGCAGTTCTTC.

By its share, this clonotype is medium-sized. V usage is TRBV11-2 and J usage is TRBJ1-3; the match to TRBD1 covers 10 bases. CDR3 length equals 19 residues. Germline values: CDR1 SGHAT, CDR2 FQNNGV. V shed 2 bases, J shed 4 bases, and the junction held 14 bases outside the gene matches. The CDR3 region is CASSLLMNPGQGIGNTIYF. The CDR3 DNA reads as TGTGCCAGCAGCTTACTGATGAATCCGGGACAGGGGATCGGAAACACCATATATTTT.